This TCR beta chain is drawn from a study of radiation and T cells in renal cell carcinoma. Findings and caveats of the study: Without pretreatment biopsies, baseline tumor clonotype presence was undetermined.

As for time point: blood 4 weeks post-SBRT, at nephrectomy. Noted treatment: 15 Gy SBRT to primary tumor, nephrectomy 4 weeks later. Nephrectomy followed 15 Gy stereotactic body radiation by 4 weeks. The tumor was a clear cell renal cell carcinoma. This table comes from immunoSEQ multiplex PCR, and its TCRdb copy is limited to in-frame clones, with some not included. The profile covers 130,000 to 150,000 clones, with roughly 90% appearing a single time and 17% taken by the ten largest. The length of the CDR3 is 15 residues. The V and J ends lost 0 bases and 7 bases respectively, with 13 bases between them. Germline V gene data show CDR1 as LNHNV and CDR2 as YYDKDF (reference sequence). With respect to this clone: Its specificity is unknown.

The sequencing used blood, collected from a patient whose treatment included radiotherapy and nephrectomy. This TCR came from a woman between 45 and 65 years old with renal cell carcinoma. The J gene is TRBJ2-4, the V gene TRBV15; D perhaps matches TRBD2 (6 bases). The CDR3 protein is CATSRDKTSGNIQYF. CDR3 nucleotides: TGTGCCACCAGCAGAGATAAGACTAGTGGCAACATTCAGTACTTC.